This TCR beta chain was documented in a study of T cells after yellow fever vaccination. The CDR3 runs to 13 residues. Trimming took off 5 bases at V and 5 bases at J, with 12 bases between the two ends. The germline gives CDR1 LGHDT, CDR2 YNNKEL (reference sequence). Generation of TCR cDNA used 5'RACE template switching (which added a universal primer site and UMIs). In TCRdb, the 5' RACE reads were re-called with MiXCR into one record per CDR3 protein. Of under 600,000 distinct CDR3 sequences in the sample, 21% are singletons; the top ten hold 15% to 20%. V is TRBV3-1 and J is TRBJ2-5; no clear D gene. The sequencing here drew on PBMCs, taken less than 25 days after the first yellow fever vaccination. This TCR came from a man in his late teens or twenties who received the YFV17D yellow fever vaccine. DNA for the CDR3: TGTGCCAGCAGCGGATTAGATCGGGAGACCCAGTACTTC. Its protein is CASSGLDRETQYF.